A single sample is the source of the 22 T cell receptor beta chains below, sequenced in a study of T-cell memory formation after mild COVID-19 (TCRdb year 2021). Library preparation employed 5' RACE. The run used an Illumina NovaSeq 6000. In-frame beta chains were kept once TCRdb had trimmed the public reads at Q25 with fastp and called clones with MiXCR. Every distinct CDR3 protein forms one entry, paired with its most common genes and DNA. The sample data list about 350,000 distinct CDR3 sequences, and roughly an eighth of these were observed just once. The ten most abundant clones make up 20% to 25% of the sample. The sequenced sample consisted of PBMCs or a T cell subset sorted from them (not recorded which). These receptors came from a man between 18 and 35 years old who had mild COVID-19 (a few samples of this study predate the infection). The sample titles of this study are shuffled in the database, so cell type and time point are left out; the donor was told from shared clones.

This chain joins TRBV7-6 and TRBJ2-3, with D tentatively TRBD1 (5 bases). V lost 3 bases and J 6 bases, leaving 10 bases between the germline ends. Germline loops: CDR1 SGHVS, CDR2 FNYEAQ. The CDR3 consists of 13 residues. The CDR3 reads CASSFRGLDTQYF. For the CDR3, the DNA is TGTGCCAGCAGCTTTAGGGGTCTGGATACGCAGTATTTT.

This clonotype has at least ten counts. This chain uses TRBV10-3 with TRBJ1-1; 9 bases match TRBD1. This CDR3 contains 15 residues. The germline gives CDR1 ENHRY, CDR2 SYGVKD. V shed 6 bases, J shed 4 bases, and the junction held 9 bases outside the gene matches. CDR3 protein: CAISLGQGGSTEAFF. The CDR3 coding sequence is TGTGCCATCAGCTTGGGACAGGGAGGCAGCACTGAAGCTTTCTTT.

The rearrangement joins TRBV7-8 to TRBJ2-6; D not certain. This CDR3 contains 16 residues. The V and J ends lost 3 bases and 0 bases respectively, with 9 bases between them. Germline values: CDR1 SGHVS, CDR2 FQNEAQ. The CDR3 DNA is TGTGCCAGCAGCTTCCGCGTTATCTCTGGGGCCAACGTCCTGACTTTC. This encodes CASSFRVISGANVLTF.

The CDR3 nucleotides read TGTGCCAGCAGCTCCCCCTTGTTGGGGGGGGCATCAGATACGCAGTATTTT. Protein sequence: CASSSPLLGGASDTQYF. V usage is TRBV7-9 and J usage is TRBJ2-3; D may be TRBD2 (7 bases). The germline V gene encodes CDR1 SEHNR and CDR2 FQNEAQ (reference sequence). The CDR3 consists of 17 residues. Trimming pared 4 bases from V and 4 bases from J, leaving 21 bases between.

The chain employs TRBV2 and TRBJ1-5; no clear D gene. V gave up 6 bases and J gave up 0 bases, with 9 bases separating them. CDR3 length: 14 residues. Per the germline V gene, CDR1 is SNHLY and CDR2 is FYNNEI. CDR3 bases: TGTGCCAGCAGGGATTGGAATAGCAATCAGCCCCAGCATTTT. Its protein is CASRDWNSNQPQHF.

This clonotype was recorded at least ten times. This chain uses TRBV5-1 with TRBJ2-5; 8 bases are a match to TRBD1. The germline V gene has CDR1 SGHRS and CDR2 YFSETQ. Trimming cost V 7 bases and J 5 bases; bases outside gene matches: 7. The CDR3 covers 13 residues. The CDR3, as DNA: TGCGCCAGCGCCCGAGCAGGGGGCGAGACCCAGTACTTC. Its protein is CASARAGGETQYF.

The chain recombines TRBV20-1 with TRBJ1-4; TRBD1 matches at 10 bases. Germline CDR1 is DFQATT and CDR2 is SNEGSKA (reference sequence). This CDR3 is built from 15 residues. The V segment lost 5 bases and the J segment 6 bases; nucleotides outside the gene matches: 9. CDR3 amino acids: CSAENPGQGYEKLFF. As DNA, the CDR3 is TGCAGTGCTGAGAACCCGGGACAGGGGTATGAAAAACTGTTTTTT.

This clonotype showed up just a few times. The CDR3 DNA follows: TGTGCCAGCAGTTGGGGCGGGGGGGCTCACGGCAACGAGCAGTACTTC. Translating gives CASSWGGGAHGNEQYF. This chain joins TRBV12-3 or TRBV12-4 and TRBJ2-7, with TRBD2 identical over 9 bases. Trimming took 4 bases from V and 5 from J; bases not matched to a gene: 12. This CDR3 spans 16 amino acids.

Written as DNA, the CDR3 is TGTGCCAGCAGCTTAATGGGTGAAAAACTGTTTTTT. Amino acids: CASSLMGEKLFF. The chain combines TRBV7-9 with TRBJ1-4; D is ambiguous. The CDR3 sequence is 12 residues long. Trimming took off 2 bases at V and 7 bases at J, with 5 bases between the two ends. CDR1 is SEHNR, CDR2 FQNEAQ, per germline (reference sequence).

This clonotype came up a few times. The chain joins TRBV7-9 to TRBJ2-3; a weak D match, TRBD2 (6 bases). Germline V CDR1 and CDR2: SEHNR, FQNEAQ (reference sequence). V was clipped by 4 bases and J by 4 bases, with 18 bases between them. The CDR3 length is 16 residues. CDR3 sequence (DNA): TGTGCCAGCAGCTCGCGAAGGGACGGGGAGGCAGATACGCAGTATTTT. As protein: CASSSRRDGEADTQYF. Full variable domain (rest looked up from reference TRBV7-9 and TRBJ2-3): DTGVSQNPRHKITKRGQNVTFRCDPISEHNRLYWYRQTLGQGPEFLTYFQNEAQLEKSRLLSDRFSAERPKGSFSTLEIQRTEQGDSAMYLCASSSRRDGEADTQYFGPGTRLTVL.

This clonotype was seen more than once but under ten times. The chain employs TRBV6-6 and TRBJ1-5; D not resolved. V shed 4 bases and J shed 4 bases, with 11 bases lying between them. This CDR3 comprises 14 residues. Germline assignment: CDR1 MNHNY and CDR2 SVGAGI (reference sequence). The CDR3 here is CASSLPTGNQPQHF. Written as DNA, the CDR3 is TGTGCCAGCAGTTTACCGACTGGGAATCAGCCCCAGCATTTT.

This chain's CDR3 is CASSSAEAYEQYF. CDR3 nucleotides: TGTGCCAGCAGCTCTGCGGAAGCCTACGAGCAGTACTTC. The chain recombines TRBV7-6 with TRBJ2-7; D ambiguous. With 4 bases removed from V and 2 bases from J, the gap between germline ends came to 9 bases. CDR3 length: 13 residues. Germline lookup yields CDR1 SGHVS and CDR2 FNYEAQ. The full variable domain, in which reference TRBV7-6 and TRBJ2-7 provide the parts outside the CDR3, is GAGVSQSPRYKVTKRGQDVALRCDPISGHVSLYWYRQALGQGPEFLTYFNYEAQQDKSGLPNDRFSAERPEGSISTLTIQRTEQRDSAMYRCASSSAEAYEQYFGPGTRLTVT.

V and J are TRBV7-2 and TRBJ2-3, with a weak D call TRBD2 (5 bases). The germline V gene has CDR1 SGHTA and CDR2 FQGNSA. CDR3 length: 12 amino acids. V was shortened by 7 bases and J by 8 bases, with 13 bases between the two germline ends. The CDR3 nucleotides are TGTGCCAGCAACGAAGCGGCGGGTACGCAGTATTTT. Translated, it gives CASNEAAGTQYF.

This clonotype has at least ten counts. J is TRBJ2-5 and V is TRBV7-2; unclear D gene. This CDR3 comprises 11 residues. Trimming shortened V by 4 bases and J by 3 bases, and 3 bases separated the two germline ends. Germline values: CDR1 SGHTA, CDR2 FQGNSA. For the CDR3, the DNA is TGTGCCAGCAGCTCCGAAGAGACCCAGTACTTC. Encoded protein: CASSSEETQYF.

The CDR3 sequence: CASSYSKGGLEAFF. CDR3 in DNA: TGTGCCAGCAGTTACTCGAAAGGGGGGCTAGAAGCTTTCTTT. The rearrangement uses TRBV6-5 and TRBJ1-1, with D perhaps matching TRBD1 (6 bases). The CDR3 sequence is 14 residues long. V dropped 0 bases and J dropped 8 bases, with 13 bases sitting between them. CDR1 is MNHEY, CDR2 SVGAGI, per germline.

V gene TRBV20-1 combines with J gene TRBJ2-7; perhaps D is TRBD1 or TRBD2 (5 bases each). The CDR3 runs to 14 residues. V was cut by 3 bases and J by 0 bases, with 12 bases left in between. Germline V gene lookup returns CDR1 DFQATT and CDR2 SNEGSKA (reference sequence). CDR3 sequence reads: CSARGTDSSYEQYV. CDR3 bases: TGCAGTGCTAGGGGGACCGACAGCTCCTACGAGCAGTACGTC.

V gene TRBV7-9 combines with J gene TRBJ2-1; 8 positions agree with TRBD1. J lost 6 bases, V lost 2 bases, and 6 bases had no gene match. The CDR3 extends over 15 amino acids. Germline V gene data show CDR1 as SEHNR and CDR2 as FQNEAQ (reference sequence). The chain's CDR3 is CASSLIRTGSNEQFF. For the CDR3, the DNA is TGTGCCAGCAGCTTAATTCGGACAGGGAGCAATGAGCAGTTCTTC.

This clonotype has only a few counts. J is TRBJ1-1 and V is TRBV4-1, with D uncertain. The CDR3 runs 14 residues. V was trimmed by 3 bases and J by 0 bases, leaving 8 bases between them. Germline-derived CDR1 and CDR2 are MGHRA and YSYEKL. This CDR3 reads CASSQGSMNTEAFF. The CDR3 region has the DNA TGCGCCAGCAGCCAGGGAAGTATGAACACTGAAGCTTTCTTT.

The chain is built from TRBV20-1 and TRBJ2-7; a weak D match, TRBD1 (5 bases). V lost 5 bases and J lost 3, with 11 bases in between. Germline loops: CDR1 DFQATT, CDR2 SNEGSKA (reference sequence). CDR3 length: 12 amino acids. The CDR3 loop is CSAAGNFYEQYF. CDR3 nucleotides: TGCAGTGCTGCAGGGAACTTCTACGAGCAGTACTTC.

The gene calls are TRBV20-1 and TRBJ1-5, with TRBD1 matching 9 bases. Trimming removed 5 bases from V and 2 bases from J; junction bases left unmatched: 1. The germline V gene has CDR1 DFQATT and CDR2 SNEGSKA (reference sequence). This CDR3 region has 13 residues. The CDR3 DNA is TGCAGTGCTCACAGGGGGCGCAATCAGCCCCAGCATTTT. It specifies CSAHRGRNQPQHF.

This clonotype has a handful of counts. This chain joins TRBV5-4 and TRBJ2-1, with D possibly being TRBD2 (6 bases). Trimming cost V 4 bases and J 8 bases, with 16 bases left between them. The CDR3 is 14 amino acids. Germline CDR1 and CDR2: SGHNT and YYREEE (reference sequence). The CDR3 reads CASSRNLASDEQFF. DNA for the CDR3: TGTGCCAGCAGCCGCAACCTAGCGTCCGATGAGCAGTTCTTC.

The genes are TRBV7-3 and TRBJ2-3; perhaps TRBD1 as D (5 bases). This CDR3 has 14 amino acids. CDR1 SGHTA and CDR2 FQGTGA come from the germline V gene. V lost 5 bases, J lost 2 bases, and 11 bases lay in between. CDR3 DNA: TGTGCCAGCAGCAAGGGGCCTTACACAGATACGCAGTATTTT. Its protein is CASSKGPYTDTQYF.